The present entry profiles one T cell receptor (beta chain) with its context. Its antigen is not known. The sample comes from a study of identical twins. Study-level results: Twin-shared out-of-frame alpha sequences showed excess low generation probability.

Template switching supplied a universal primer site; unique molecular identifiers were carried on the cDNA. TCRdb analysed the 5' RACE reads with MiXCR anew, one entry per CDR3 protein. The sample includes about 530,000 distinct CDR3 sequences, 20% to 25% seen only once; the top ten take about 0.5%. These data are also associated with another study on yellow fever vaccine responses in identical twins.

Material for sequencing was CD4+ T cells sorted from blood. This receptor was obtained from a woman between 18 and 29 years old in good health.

CDR3 sequence: CAISLEGEKLFF. CDR3 in DNA: TGTGCCATCAGTTTGGAGGGGGAAAAACTGTTTTTT. The rearrangement uses TRBV10-3 and TRBJ1-4, with D maybe TRBD1 (5 bases). CDR3 length equals 12 residues. The V and J ends lost 5 bases and 8 bases respectively, with 9 bases between them. Germline assignment: CDR1 ENHRY and CDR2 SYGVKD.